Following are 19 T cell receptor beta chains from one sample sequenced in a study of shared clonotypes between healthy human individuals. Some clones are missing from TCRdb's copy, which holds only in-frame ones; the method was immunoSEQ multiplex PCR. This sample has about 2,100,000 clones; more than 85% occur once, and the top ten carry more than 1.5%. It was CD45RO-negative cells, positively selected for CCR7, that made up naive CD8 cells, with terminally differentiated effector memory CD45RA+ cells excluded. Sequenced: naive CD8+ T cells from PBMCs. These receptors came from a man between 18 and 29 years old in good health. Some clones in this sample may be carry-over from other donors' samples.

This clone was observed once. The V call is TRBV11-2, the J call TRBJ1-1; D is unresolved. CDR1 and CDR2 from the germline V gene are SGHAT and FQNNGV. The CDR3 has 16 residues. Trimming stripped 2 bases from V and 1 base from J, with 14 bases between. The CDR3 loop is CASSLYGLIQNTEAFF. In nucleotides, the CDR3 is TGTGCCAGCAGCTTATACGGCTTAATACAGAACACTGAAGCTTTCTTT.

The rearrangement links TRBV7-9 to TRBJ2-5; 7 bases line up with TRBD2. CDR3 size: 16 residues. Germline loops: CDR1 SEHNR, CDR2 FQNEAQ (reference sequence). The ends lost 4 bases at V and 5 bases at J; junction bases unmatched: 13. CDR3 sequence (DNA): TGTGCCAGCAGCTCCTCGGGGGAGGGATGGTGGGAGACCCAGTACTTC. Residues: CASSSSGEGWWETQYF.

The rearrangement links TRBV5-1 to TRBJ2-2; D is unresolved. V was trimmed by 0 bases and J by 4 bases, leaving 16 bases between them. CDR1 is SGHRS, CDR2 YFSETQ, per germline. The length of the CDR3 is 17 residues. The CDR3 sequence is CASSLGGNPAPTGELFF. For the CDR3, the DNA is TGCGCCAGCAGCTTGGGGGGTAACCCTGCGCCCACCGGGGAGCTGTTTTTT.

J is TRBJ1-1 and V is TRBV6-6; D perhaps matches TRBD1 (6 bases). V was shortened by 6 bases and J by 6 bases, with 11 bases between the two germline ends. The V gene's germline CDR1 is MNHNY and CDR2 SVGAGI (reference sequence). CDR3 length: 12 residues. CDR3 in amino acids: CASSQGGPEAFF. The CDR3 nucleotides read TGTGCCAGCAGCCAAGGGGGGCCTGAAGCTTTCTTT.

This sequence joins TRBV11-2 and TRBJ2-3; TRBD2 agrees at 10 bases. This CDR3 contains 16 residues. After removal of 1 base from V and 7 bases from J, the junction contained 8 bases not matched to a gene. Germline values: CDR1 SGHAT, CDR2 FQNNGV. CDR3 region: CASSLVRAGGGNTQYF. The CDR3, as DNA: TGTGCCAGCAGCTTAGTGCGAGCGGGAGGGGGGAATACGCAGTATTTT.

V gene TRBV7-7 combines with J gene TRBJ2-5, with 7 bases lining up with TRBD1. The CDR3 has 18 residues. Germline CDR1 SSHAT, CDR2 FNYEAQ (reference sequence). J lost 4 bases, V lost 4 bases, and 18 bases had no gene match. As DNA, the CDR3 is TGTGCCAGCAGCTATCGACAGGGAGAGTCGGTGAAACTAGAGACCCAGTACTTC. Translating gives CASSYRQGESVKLETQYF.

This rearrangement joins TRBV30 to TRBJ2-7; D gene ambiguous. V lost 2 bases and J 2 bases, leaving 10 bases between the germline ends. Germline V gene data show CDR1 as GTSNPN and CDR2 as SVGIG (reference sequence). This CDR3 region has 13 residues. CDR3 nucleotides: TGTGCCTGGAGTCCCCCTATCCCCTACGAGCAGTACTTC. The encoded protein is CAWSPPIPYEQYF. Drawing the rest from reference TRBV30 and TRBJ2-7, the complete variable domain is SQTIHQWPATLVQPVGSPLSLECTVEGTSNPNLYWYRQAAGRGLQLLFYSVGIGQISSEVPQNLSASRPQDRQFILSSKKLLLSDSGFYLCAWSPPIPYEQYFGPGTRLTVT.

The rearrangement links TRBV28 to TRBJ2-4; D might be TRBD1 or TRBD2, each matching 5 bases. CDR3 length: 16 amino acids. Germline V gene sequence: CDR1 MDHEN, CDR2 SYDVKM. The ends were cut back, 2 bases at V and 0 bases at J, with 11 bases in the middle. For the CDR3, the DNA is TGTGCCAGCAGTTTAATGGGGGACCTAGCCAAAAACATTCAGTACTTC. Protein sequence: CASSLMGDLAKNIQYF. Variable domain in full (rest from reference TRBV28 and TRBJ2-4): DVKVTQSSRYLVKRTGEKVFLECVQDMDHENMFWYRQDPGLGLRLIYFSYDVKMKEKGDIPEGYSVSREKKERFSLILESASTNQTSMYLCASSLMGDLAKNIQYFGAGTRLSVL.

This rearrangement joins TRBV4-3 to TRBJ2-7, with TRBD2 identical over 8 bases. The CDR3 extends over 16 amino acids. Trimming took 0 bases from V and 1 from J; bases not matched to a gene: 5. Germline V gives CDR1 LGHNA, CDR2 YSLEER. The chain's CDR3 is CASSQEGGRWSYEQYF. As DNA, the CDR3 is TGCGCCAGCAGCCAAGAGGGCGGGAGGTGGTCCTACGAGCAGTACTTC.

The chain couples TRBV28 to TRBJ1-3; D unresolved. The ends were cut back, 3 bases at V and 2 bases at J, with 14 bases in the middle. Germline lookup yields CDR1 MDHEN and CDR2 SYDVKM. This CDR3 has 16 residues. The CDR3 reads CASSFPEAGPGNTIYF. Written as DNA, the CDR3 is TGTGCCAGCAGTTTCCCAGAAGCGGGCCCTGGAAACACCATATATTTT.

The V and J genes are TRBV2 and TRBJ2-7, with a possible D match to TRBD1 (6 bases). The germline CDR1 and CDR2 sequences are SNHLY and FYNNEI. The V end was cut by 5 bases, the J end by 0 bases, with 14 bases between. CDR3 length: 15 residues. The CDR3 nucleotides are TGTGCCAGCAGTAGTACCCAGGGGAGCTCCTACGAGCAGTACTTC. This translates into CASSSTQGSSYEQYF.

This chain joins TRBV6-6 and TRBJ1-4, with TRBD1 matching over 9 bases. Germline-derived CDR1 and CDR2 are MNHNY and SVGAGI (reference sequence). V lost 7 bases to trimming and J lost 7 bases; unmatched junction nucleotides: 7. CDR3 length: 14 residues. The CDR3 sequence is CASTVDRGFEKLFF. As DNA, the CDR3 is TGTGCCAGCACCGTTGACAGGGGGTTTGAAAAACTGTTTTTT.

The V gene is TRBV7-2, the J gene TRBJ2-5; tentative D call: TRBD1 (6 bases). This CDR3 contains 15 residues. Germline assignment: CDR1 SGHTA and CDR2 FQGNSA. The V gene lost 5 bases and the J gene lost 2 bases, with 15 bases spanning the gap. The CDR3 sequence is CASSGRTAQQETQYF. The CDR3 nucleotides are TGTGCCAGCAGCGGGCGGACAGCTCAGCAAGAGACCCAGTACTTC.

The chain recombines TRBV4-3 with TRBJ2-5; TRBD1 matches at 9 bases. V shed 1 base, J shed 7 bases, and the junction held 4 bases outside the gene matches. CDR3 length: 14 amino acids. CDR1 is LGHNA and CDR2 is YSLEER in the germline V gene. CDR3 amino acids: CASSQGTGGATQYF. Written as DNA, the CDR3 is TGCGCCAGCAGCCAAGGTACAGGGGGCGCGACCCAGTACTTC.

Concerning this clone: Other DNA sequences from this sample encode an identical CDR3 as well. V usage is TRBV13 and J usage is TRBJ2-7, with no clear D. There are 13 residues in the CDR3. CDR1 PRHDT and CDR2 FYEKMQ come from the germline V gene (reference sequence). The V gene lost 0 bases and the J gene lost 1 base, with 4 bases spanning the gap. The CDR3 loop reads CASSLGGSYEQYF. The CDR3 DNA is TGTGCCAGCAGCTTAGGTGGGTCCTACGAGCAGTACTTC.

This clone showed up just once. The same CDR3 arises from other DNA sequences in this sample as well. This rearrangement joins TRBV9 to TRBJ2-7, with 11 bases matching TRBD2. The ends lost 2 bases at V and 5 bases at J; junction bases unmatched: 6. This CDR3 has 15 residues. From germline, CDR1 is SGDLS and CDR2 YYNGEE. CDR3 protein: CASSVGTSGSHEQYF. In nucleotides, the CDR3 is TGTGCCAGCAGCGTGGGTACTAGCGGGAGCCACGAGCAGTACTTC.

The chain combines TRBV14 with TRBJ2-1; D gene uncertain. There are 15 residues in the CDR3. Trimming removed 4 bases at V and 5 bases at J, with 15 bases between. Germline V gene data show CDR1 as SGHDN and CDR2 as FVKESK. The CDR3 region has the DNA TGTGCCAGCAGCCCCATAGCTGGTAAAGACAATGAGCAGTTCTTC. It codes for CASSPIAGKDNEQFF.

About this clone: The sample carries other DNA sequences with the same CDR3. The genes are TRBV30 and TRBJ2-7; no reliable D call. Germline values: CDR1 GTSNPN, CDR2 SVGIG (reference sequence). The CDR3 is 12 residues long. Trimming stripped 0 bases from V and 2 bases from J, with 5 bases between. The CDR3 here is CAWSVSPYEQYF. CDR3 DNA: TGTGCCTGGAGTGTCTCTCCCTACGAGCAGTACTTC.

Written as DNA, the CDR3 is TGTGCCAGCTCACCCCCAGACGGTAGAGAGACCCAGTACTTC. It encodes CASSPPDGRETQYF. V gene TRBV18 combines with J gene TRBJ2-5; D is unclear. Trimming removed 3 bases at V and 4 bases at J, with 12 bases between. Germline V gene lookup returns CDR1 KGHSH and CDR2 LQKENI. The CDR3 is made up of 14 amino acids.